The clone carrying this T cell receptor (beta chain) was seen only a few times. Its cognate antigen is unknown. This specimen belongs to a study of response to subunit inactivated influenza vaccine. The study's findings and limits: Authors suggested few new T cells are recruited by each seasonal influenza vaccination.

One entry per CDR3 protein, called by TCRdb with MiXCR from the RT-PCR reads. The sample has around 580,000 distinct CDR3 sequences, about 15% seen once. Losses at the gene ends were 4 bases for V and 4 bases for J; bases not matched to a gene: 2. The CDR3 covers 15 residues. The V gene's germline CDR1 is SGDLS and CDR2 YYNGEE. V usage is TRBV9 and J usage is TRBJ2-5; 15 bases line up with TRBD2. This sample comprised PBMCs from blood, obtained roughly 12 days after vaccination. The clonotype was recovered from a man aged 50-59 years who received an inactivated influenza vaccine. In DNA form, the CDR3 reads TGTGCCAGCAGCCGGACTAGCGGGGGGGCAGAGACCCAGTACTTC. Translation: CASSRTSGGAETQYF.